At least ten counts were recorded for the clone carrying this T cell receptor beta chain. Its matching antigen is unknown. The library put unique molecular identifiers onto individual cDNA molecules. Per the study methods: Individual samples carried between about 23,224 and 700,000 TCRs, with more than 85,000 as the median. MiXCR was run by TCRdb on the RACE reads, yielding one entry per CDR3 protein. TCRdb assigned the V and J calls; the authors' analysis was not used. The sample holds roughly 75,000 distinct CDR3 sequences; 8.5% to 9.5% are singletons and the top ten take about 1.7%. The data belong to a study of human T cells and chemical hapten exposure. Study-wide background: Small differences in pooled library volume mainly drove the variation in TCR yields per sample. Points from the study as a whole: No change in TCRs above 1 in 1000 frequency was produced by DPC sensitization.

Time point here: healthy volunteer bleed at 6 weeks. Unfractionated whole blood yielded the extracted total RNA. V was clipped by 4 bases and J by 0 bases, with 13 bases between them. The CDR3 consists of 16 residues. CDR1 is SGHKS and CDR2 is YYEKEE in the germline V gene (reference sequence). Sequencing was carried out using whole blood. This TCR derives from a female donor in good health. Some clones in this sample may be carry-over from other donors' samples. The rearrangement links TRBV5-5 to TRBJ1-4; no reliable D call. CDR3 in amino acids: CASSPNHISTNEKLFF. CDR3 DNA: TGTGCCAGCAGCCCTAACCATATTTCAACTAATGAAAAACTGTTTTTT.